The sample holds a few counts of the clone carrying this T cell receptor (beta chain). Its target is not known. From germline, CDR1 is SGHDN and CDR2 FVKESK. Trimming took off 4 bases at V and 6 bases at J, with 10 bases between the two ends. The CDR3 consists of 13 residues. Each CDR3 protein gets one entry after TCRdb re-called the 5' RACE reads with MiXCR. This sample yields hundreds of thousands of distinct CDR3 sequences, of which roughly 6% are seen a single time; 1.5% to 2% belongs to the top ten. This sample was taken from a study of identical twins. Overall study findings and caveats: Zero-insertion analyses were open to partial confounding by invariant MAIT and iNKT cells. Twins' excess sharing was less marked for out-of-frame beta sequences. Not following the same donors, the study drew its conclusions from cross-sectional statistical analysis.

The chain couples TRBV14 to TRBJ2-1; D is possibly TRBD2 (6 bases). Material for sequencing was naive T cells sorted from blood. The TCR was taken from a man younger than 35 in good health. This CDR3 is CASSRGLLNEQFF. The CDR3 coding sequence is TGTGCCAGCAGCCGGGGACTTCTCAATGAGCAGTTCTTC. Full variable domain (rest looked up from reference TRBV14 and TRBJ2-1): EAGVTQFPSHSVIEKGQTVTLRCDPISGHDNLYWYRRVMGKEIKFLLHFVKESKQDESGMPNNRFLAERTGGTYSTLKVQPAELEDSGVYFCASSRGLLNEQFFGPGTRLTVL.